A single sample is the source of the 13 T cell receptor beta chains below, sequenced in a study of blood T cell repertoires in COVID-19 (TCRdb year 2020). The library was generated by the immunoSEQ multiplex PCR assay. TCRdb's version of the immuneACCESS table is confined to in-frame rearrangements and falls short of the full clone set. An unresolved V gene accounts for under half of the shortfall where checked; the remainder is of unknown origin. The sample data list some 300,000 clones, and 88% of these were observed just once. Jointly, the top ten make up around 2% of the sample. The sample taken for sequencing was PBMCs or T cells enriched from blood (not recorded which). The receptors were gathered from a woman in her sixties or seventies in a cohort exposed to, infected with or recovered from COVID-19 (not recorded which).

This chain joins TRBV9 and TRBJ2-5; 8 bases line up with TRBD2. From germline, CDR1 is SGDLS and CDR2 YYNGEE. CDR3 size: 16 residues. V shed 2 bases and J 2 bases; nucleotides not matched to a gene: 8. Here the CDR3 DNA reads TGTGCCAGCAGCGTCGGAACAGCGGGAGTACAAGAGACCCAGTACTTC. It encodes CASSVGTAGVQETQYF.

This chain links TRBV30 with TRBJ1-1, with D uncertain. Germline CDR1 is GTSNPN and CDR2 is SVGIG (reference sequence). This CDR3 is built from 13 residues. Trimming took off 1 base at V and 0 bases at J, with 6 bases between the two ends. The CDR3 DNA reads TGTGCCTGGAGTGATGGCATGAACACTGAAGCTTTCTTT. Protein sequence: CAWSDGMNTEAFF.

The chain links TRBV5-4 to TRBJ1-4, with 9 positions matching TRBD1. The trim removed 4 bases at V and 0 bases at J, leaving 10 bases unmatched. The CDR3 runs 18 residues. CDR1 is SGHNT and CDR2 is YYREEE in the germline V gene (reference sequence). CDR3 coding DNA: TGTGCCAGCAGCACCCGGGACAGGGACTATGCAACTAATGAAAAACTGTTTTTT. This gives the protein CASSTRDRDYATNEKLFF. Supplemented by reference TRBV5-4 and TRBJ1-4, the full variable domain reads ETGVTQSPTHLIKTRGQQVTLRCSSQSGHNTVSWYQQALGQGPQFIFQYYREEENGRGNFPPRFSGLQFPNYSSELNVNALELDDSALYLCASSTRDRDYATNEKLFFGSGTQLSVL.

V and J are TRBV21-1 and TRBJ1-3; the D call in the table, TRBD1, was not verified against the DNA. TRBV21-1 represents a pseudogene. The CDR3 sequence is 19 residues long. The CDR3 reads CASSIIPPPGHNSGNTIYF. The DNA of the CDR3 is TGTGCCAGCAGCATCATTCCCCCCCCGGGACATAATTCTGGAAACACCATATATTTT.

This chain connects TRBV2 to TRBJ2-4; tentative D call: TRBD2 (5 bases). V lost 4 bases, J lost 8 bases, and 6 bases lay in between. The CDR3 covers 11 residues. The V gene's germline CDR1 is SNHLY and CDR2 FYNNEI. The CDR3 DNA sequence: TGTGCCAGCAGTGGGGGAGACATTCAGTACTTC. Residues: CASSGGDIQYF.

Regarding this clone: Additional DNA sequences in this sample encode the identical CDR3. The chain is built from TRBV5-1 and TRBJ2-1; TRBD2 might be the D (6 bases). Germline V gives CDR1 SGHRS, CDR2 YFSETQ. With 0 bases removed from V and 0 bases from J, the gap between germline ends came to 10 bases. The CDR3 extends over 16 amino acids. The CDR3, as DNA: TGCGCCAGCAGCTTGGGTGGTAGCGGCTCCTACAATGAGCAGTTCTTC. Translation gives CASSLGGSGSYNEQFF.

The chain links TRBV6-2 or TRBV6-3 to TRBJ2-7; D uncertain. V shed 0 bases and J shed 1 base, with 10 bases lying between them. CDR1 is MNHEY, CDR2 SVGEGT, per germline. This CDR3 region has 15 residues. The CDR3 DNA follows: TGTGCCAGCAGTTACTCGATGTCTAAATCCTACGAGCAGTACTTC. The encoded protein is CASSYSMSKSYEQYF.

V and J are TRBV3-1 (or the pseudogene TRBV3-2) and TRBJ1-3; D may be TRBD1 (6 bases). Germline V gene sequence: CDR1 LGHDT, CDR2 YNNKEL (reference sequence). The CDR3 runs to 17 residues. The germline V and J ends were trimmed by 3 bases and 0 bases, with 15 bases remaining between them. The CDR3 protein is CASSHNRALNSGNTIYF. CDR3 coding DNA: TGTGCCAGCAGCCACAACAGGGCGTTGAACTCTGGAAACACCATATATTTT.

The chain uses TRBV27 and TRBJ2-7; tentative D call: TRBD2 (5 bases). Germline lookup yields CDR1 MNHEY and CDR2 SMNVEV (reference sequence). Trimming shortened V by 9 bases and J by 7 bases, and 7 bases separated the two germline ends. The CDR3 runs 9 residues. For the CDR3, the DNA is TGTGCCAGGACGGGGGAGCAGTACTTC. This codes for CARTGEQYF.

This chain links TRBV28 with TRBJ1-3; unclear D gene. V was cut by 8 bases and J by 4 bases, with 12 bases left in between. The CDR3 runs to 13 residues. CDR1 and CDR2 (germline): MDHEN, SYDVKM. The CDR3 loop is CASQEGSGNTIYF. CDR3 sequence (DNA): TGTGCCAGCCAGGAGGGTTCCGGAAACACCATATATTTT.

This clone was picked up one time. CDR3 sequence reads: CAWSATGGIQPQHF. CDR3 DNA sequence: TGTGCCTGGAGCGCAACAGGGGGCATTCAGCCCCAGCATTTT. The rearrangement links TRBV30 to TRBJ1-5, with TRBD1 matching over 9 bases. Per germline, CDR1 GTSNPN and CDR2 SVGIG (reference sequence). V dropped 3 bases and J dropped 6; count of bases not matched to a gene: 6. The CDR3 is made up of 14 amino acids.

The V and J genes are TRBV4-3 and TRBJ1-2; 10 nucleotides agree with TRBD1. The CDR3 spans 15 residues. The V gene end was trimmed by 4 bases and the J gene end by 7 bases; junction bases not matched to a gene: 9. Germline CDR1 and CDR2: LGHNA and YSLEER. The chain's CDR3 is CASSPDRGRLSGYTF. CDR3 nucleotide sequence: TGCGCCAGCAGCCCAGACAGGGGGCGATTGAGTGGCTACACCTTC.

This chain joins TRBV5-1 and TRBJ2-7, with TRBD2 identical over 9 bases. Germline CDR1 is SGHRS and CDR2 is YFSETQ. This CDR3 has 15 amino acids. The junction had 5 bases not matched to a gene; V was cut back by 0 bases and J by 4 bases. The CDR3 reads CASSLVVAGVYEQYF. In DNA, the CDR3 is TGCGCCAGCAGCTTGGTGGTAGCGGGAGTGTACGAGCAGTACTTC. The variable domain in full, completed from reference TRBV5-1 and TRBJ2-7, reads KAGVTQTPRYLIKTRGQQVTLSCSPISGHRSVSWYQQTPGQGLQFLFEYFSETQRNKGNFPGRFSGRQFSNSRSEMNVSTLELGDSALYLCASSLVVAGVYEQYFGPGTRLTVT.